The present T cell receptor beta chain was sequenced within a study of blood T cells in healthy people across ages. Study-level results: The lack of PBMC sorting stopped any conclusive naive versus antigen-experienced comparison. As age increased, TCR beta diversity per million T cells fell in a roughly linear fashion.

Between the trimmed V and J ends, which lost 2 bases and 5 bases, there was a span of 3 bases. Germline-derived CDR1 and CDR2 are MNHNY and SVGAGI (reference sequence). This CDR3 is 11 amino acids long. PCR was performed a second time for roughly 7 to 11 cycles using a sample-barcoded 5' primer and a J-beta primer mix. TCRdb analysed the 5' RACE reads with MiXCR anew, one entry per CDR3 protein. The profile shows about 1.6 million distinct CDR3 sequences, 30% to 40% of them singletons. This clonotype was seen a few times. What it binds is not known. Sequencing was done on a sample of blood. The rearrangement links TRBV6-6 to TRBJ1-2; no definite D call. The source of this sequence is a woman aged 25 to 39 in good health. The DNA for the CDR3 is TGTGCCAGCAGTTACGAGTATGGCTACACCTTC. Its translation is CASSYEYGYTF.